The 10 T cell receptor beta chains reported below all come from one sample, sequenced in a study of T-cell reconstitution after alpha-beta-depleted transplantation in children. Library preparation (for TCRbeta) was performed with unique molecular identifiers. TCRdb independently ran MiXCR on the PCR reads; one entry per CDR3 protein. Of nearly 350,000 distinct CDR3 sequences listed, about 16% were seen once; the top ten hold roughly 41%. The material was PBMCs, mostly from graft donor cells, obtained 360 days after TCRalphabeta/CD19-depleted stem cell transplant. Source of these receptors: a male patient between 2 and 10 years old who had a stem cell transplant for acute lymphoblastic leukemia, so the T cells may come from the graft donor.

V is TRBV5-1 and J is TRBJ1-2; D remains unclear. V was shortened by 5 bases and J by 6 bases, with 17 bases between the two germline ends. Germline assignment: CDR1 SGHRS and CDR2 YFSETQ. The CDR3 is 14 residues long. Written as DNA, the CDR3 is TGCGCCAGCAGGGAGGGTACGACCTCGAATGGCTACACCTTC. Translated: CASREGTTSNGYTF. The variable domain in full, with the rest retrieved from reference TRBV5-1 and TRBJ1-2, is KAGVTQTPRYLIKTRGQQVTLSCSPISGHRSVSWYQQTPGQGLQFLFEYFSETQRNKGNFPGRFSGRQFSNSRSEMNVSTLELGDSALYLCASREGTTSNGYTFGSGTRLTVV.

This clonotype showed up just a few times. The genes are TRBV7-3 and TRBJ2-1; 8 bases match TRBD2. V trimming: 2 bases; J trimming: 6 bases; junction bases outside the gene matches: 0. Germline V gene data show CDR1 as SGHTA and CDR2 as FQGTGA. CDR3 size: 13 residues. The CDR3 bases are TGTGCCAGCAGCTTAGGGACTAGCAATGAGCAGTTCTTC. The encoded protein is CASSLGTSNEQFF. The full variable domain, rest sourced from reference TRBV7-3 and TRBJ2-1, is GAGVSQTPSNKVTEKGKYVELRCDPISGHTALYWYRQSLGQGPEFLIYFQGTGAADDSGLPNDRFFAVRPEGSVSTLKIQRTERGDSAVYLCASSLGTSNEQFFGPGTRLTVL.

This clonotype was recorded many times. The rearrangement uses TRBV20-1 and TRBJ2-3; D may be TRBD2 (5 bases). Between the trimmed V and J ends, which lost 3 bases and 2 bases, there was a span of 12 bases. This CDR3 region has 14 residues. Germline-derived CDR1 and CDR2 are DFQATT and SNEGSKA (reference sequence). The CDR3 reads CSASRRAPTDTQYF. The CDR3 nucleotides read TGCAGTGCTAGCCGGCGGGCTCCCACAGATACGCAGTATTTT.

The genes are TRBV4-2 and TRBJ2-1, with 9 bases identical to TRBD2. Germline lookup yields CDR1 LGHNA and CDR2 YNFKEQ. There are 18 residues in the CDR3. Losses at the gene ends were 0 bases for V and 3 bases for J; bases not matched to a gene: 9. CDR3 coding DNA: TGTGCCAGCAGCCAAGATCGGGATAGCGGGAGATACTACAATGAGCAGTTCTTC. Translation: CASSQDRDSGRYYNEQFF.

The chain recombines TRBV6-5 with TRBJ1-5, with 7 bases identical to TRBD1. This CDR3 comprises 15 residues. V shed 3 bases, J shed 5 bases, and the junction held 7 bases outside the gene matches. CDR1 and CDR2 (germline): MNHEY, SVGAGI. The CDR3 region has the DNA TGTGCCAGCAGTTATGGACAGGAGCGACATCAGCCCCAGCATTTT. It codes for CASSYGQERHQPQHF.

This clonotype was counted between two and nine times. CDR3 nucleotide sequence: TGTGCCACCGCGGTCCGCCACAATGAGCAGTTCTTC. This encodes CATAVRHNEQFF. The rearrangement uses TRBV24-1 and TRBJ2-1; D unresolved. Trimming shortened V by 9 bases and J by 5 bases, and 10 bases separated the two germline ends. CDR3 length: 12 residues. Germline CDR1 is KGHDR and CDR2 is SFDVKD.

In its sample, this clonotype was seen a few times. The J gene is TRBJ2-7, the V gene TRBV4-1; 8 nucleotides align to TRBD1. This CDR3 contains 15 residues. Germline values: CDR1 MGHRA, CDR2 YSYEKL. V shed 0 bases, J shed 7 bases, and the junction held 8 bases outside the gene matches. CDR3 in amino acids: CASSQDRTGLGEQYF. As DNA, the CDR3 is TGCGCCAGCAGCCAAGACAGGACAGGGTTGGGGGAGCAGTACTTC.

The DNA for the CDR3 is TGCGCCAGCAGCCAGATTCCGGGAGCCAGCTACGAGCAGTACTTC. Translating it yields CASSQIPGASYEQYF. This sequence joins TRBV4-1 and TRBJ2-7; tentatively, D is TRBD2 (6 bases). CDR3 length equals 15 residues. V lost 3 bases and J lost 3, with 15 bases in between. The germline CDR1 and CDR2 sequences are MGHRA and YSYEKL.

This clonotype appeared a few times. The chain carries TRBV20-1 and TRBJ2-3; 13 bases are a match to TRBD2. The CDR3 contains 18 residues. Germline trimming cut 2 bases from V and 4 bases from J; bases unmatched to any gene: 12. Germline lookup yields CDR1 DFQATT and CDR2 SNEGSKA (reference sequence). The CDR3: CSARPPAPTSGRPDTQYF. CDR3 DNA sequence: TGCAGTGCTAGACCTCCTGCCCCGACTAGCGGGAGGCCAGATACGCAGTATTTT.

The chain has TRBV27 and TRBJ2-5; D gene ambiguous. The CDR3 is made up of 14 amino acids. Between the trimmed V and J ends, which lost 7 bases and 5 bases, there was a span of 17 bases. Germline loops: CDR1 MNHEY, CDR2 SMNVEV (reference sequence). CDR3 coding DNA: TGTGCCAGCAACCGCGGCCAAAATGGGGAGACCCAGTACTTC. Amino acid sequence: CASNRGQNGETQYF.